This T cell receptor (beta chain) comes out of a study of shared clonotypes between healthy human individuals. Comment on this clone: Antigen unknown.

The CDR3 spans 17 residues. V lost 0 bases and J lost 2, with 20 bases in between. Germline CDR1 reads GTSNPN; CDR2 reads SVGIG (reference sequence). The data were produced by immunoSEQ multiplex PCR, yet TCRdb's version contains in-frame clones alone and is incomplete. The sample has around 2,000,000 clones, roughly 94% seen once. General study points: The four-donor shared clonotypes exceeded non-shared clonotypes in generation probability, with non-shared ones scoring lower.

CD8 cells classed as naive were CD45RO-negative and positively selected for CCR7, excluding terminally differentiated effector memory CD45RA+ cells. Donors included only healthy HIV-negative adults lacking recent acute infections or vaccinations. The TCR originated in a man younger than 35 in good health. Sequencing input: naive CD8+ T cells sorted from blood. This chain uses TRBV30 with TRBJ2-7; the D gene is possibly TRBD2 (5 bases). The CDR3 DNA sequence: TGTGCCTGGAGTGTAATGGTCCCTCGGACTTACGCCTACGAGCAGTACTTC. This sequence encodes CAWSVMVPRTYAYEQYF.